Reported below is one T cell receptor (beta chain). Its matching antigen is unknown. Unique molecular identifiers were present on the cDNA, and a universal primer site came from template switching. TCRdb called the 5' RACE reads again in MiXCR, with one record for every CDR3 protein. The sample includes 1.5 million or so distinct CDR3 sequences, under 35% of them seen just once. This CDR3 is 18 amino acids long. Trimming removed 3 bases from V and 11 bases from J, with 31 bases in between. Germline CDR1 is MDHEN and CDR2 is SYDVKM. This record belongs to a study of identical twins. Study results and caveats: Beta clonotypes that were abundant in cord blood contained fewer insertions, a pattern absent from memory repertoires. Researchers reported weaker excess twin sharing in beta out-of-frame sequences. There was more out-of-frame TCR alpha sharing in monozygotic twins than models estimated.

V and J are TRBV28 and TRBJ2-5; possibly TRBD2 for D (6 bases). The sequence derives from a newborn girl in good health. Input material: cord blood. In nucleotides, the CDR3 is TGTGCCAGCAGTTTGGAGGGCCCGACCTACATTTCTACGAGCAAGCAGTACTTC. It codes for CASSLEGPTYISTSKQYF. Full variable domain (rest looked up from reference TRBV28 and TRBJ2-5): DVKVTQSSRYLVKRTGEKVFLECVQDMDHENMFWYRQDPGLGLRLIYFSYDVKMKEKGDIPEGYSVSREKKERFSLILESASTNQTSMYLCASSLEGPTYISTSKQYFGPGTRLLVL.